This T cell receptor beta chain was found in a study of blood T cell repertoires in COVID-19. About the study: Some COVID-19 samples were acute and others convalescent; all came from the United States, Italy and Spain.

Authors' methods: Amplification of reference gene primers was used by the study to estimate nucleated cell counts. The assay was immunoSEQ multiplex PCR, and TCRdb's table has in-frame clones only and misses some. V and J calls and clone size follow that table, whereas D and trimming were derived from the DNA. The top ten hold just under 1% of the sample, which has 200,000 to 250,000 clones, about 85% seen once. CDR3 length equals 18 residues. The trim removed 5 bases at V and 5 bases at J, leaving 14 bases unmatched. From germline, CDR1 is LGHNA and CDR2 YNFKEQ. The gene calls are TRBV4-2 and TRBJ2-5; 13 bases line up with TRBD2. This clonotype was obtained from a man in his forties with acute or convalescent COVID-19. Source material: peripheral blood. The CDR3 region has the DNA TGTGCCAGCAGCTCCACCGGGACTAGCGGGGCTGGAGGTGAGACCCAGTACTTC. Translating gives CASSSTGTSGAGGETQYF.